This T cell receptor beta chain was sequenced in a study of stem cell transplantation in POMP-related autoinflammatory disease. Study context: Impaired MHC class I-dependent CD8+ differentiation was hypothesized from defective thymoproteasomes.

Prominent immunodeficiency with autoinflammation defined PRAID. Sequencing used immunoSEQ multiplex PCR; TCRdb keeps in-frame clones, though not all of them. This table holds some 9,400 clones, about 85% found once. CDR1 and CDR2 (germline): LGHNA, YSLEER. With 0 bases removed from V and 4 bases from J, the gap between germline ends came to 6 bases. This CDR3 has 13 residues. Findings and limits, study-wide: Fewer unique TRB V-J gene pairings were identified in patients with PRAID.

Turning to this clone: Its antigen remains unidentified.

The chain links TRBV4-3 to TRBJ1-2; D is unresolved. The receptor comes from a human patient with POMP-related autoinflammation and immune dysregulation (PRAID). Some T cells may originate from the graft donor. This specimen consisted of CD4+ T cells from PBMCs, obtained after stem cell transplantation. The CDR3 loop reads CASSQDSAYGYTF. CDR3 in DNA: TGCGCCAGCAGCCAAGATAGTGCCTATGGCTACACCTTC.